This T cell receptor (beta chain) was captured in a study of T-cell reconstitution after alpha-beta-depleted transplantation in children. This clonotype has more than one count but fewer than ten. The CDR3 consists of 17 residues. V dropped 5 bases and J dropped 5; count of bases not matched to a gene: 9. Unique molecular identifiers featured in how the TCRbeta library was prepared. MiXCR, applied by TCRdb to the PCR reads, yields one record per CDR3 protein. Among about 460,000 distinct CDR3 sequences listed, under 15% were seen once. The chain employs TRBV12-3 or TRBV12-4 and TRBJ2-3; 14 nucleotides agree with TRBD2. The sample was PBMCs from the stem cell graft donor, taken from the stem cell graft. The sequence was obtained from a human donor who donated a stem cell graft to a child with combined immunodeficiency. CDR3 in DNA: TGTGCCAGCAGTCTCCCGGGACTAGCGGGAGCTGGAGATACGCAGTATTTT. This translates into CASSLPGLAGAGDTQYF.